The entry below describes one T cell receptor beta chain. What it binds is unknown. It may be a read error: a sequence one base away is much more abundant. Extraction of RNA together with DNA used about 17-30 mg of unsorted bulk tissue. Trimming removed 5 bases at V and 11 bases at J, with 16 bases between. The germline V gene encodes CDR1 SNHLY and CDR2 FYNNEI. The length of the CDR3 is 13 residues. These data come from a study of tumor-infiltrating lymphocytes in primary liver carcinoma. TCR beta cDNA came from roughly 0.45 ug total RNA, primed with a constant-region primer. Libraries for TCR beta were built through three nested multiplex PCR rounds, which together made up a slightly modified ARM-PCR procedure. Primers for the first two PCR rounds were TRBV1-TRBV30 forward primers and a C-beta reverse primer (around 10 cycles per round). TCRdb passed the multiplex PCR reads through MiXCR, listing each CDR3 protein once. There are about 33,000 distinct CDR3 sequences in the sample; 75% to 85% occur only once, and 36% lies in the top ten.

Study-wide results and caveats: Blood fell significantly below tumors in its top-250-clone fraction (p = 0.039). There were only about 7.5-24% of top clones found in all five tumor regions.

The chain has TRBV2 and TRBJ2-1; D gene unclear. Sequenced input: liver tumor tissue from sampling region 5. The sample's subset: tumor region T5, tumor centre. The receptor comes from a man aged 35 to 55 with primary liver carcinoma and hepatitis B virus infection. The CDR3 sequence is CASSRPRIGKQFF. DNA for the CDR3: TGTGCCAGCAGTCGGCCTAGAATCGGAAAGCAGTTCTTC.